This is a list of T cell receptor beta chains from one sample in a study of regulatory T cells in long-lasting Graves disease. A single record per CDR3 protein comes from TCRdb applying MiXCR to the multiplex PCR reads. The sample contains about 440,000 distinct CDR3 sequences, about 16% of which appear only once. These data were also filed under a second study, of T cells in Graves' hyperthyroidism and ophthalmopathy.

Sequenced material: peripheral blood mononuclear cells (PBMCs), taken at new diagnosis, from a patient treated with antithyroid drugs. The receptors shown here come from a woman under 30 with Graves disease. Each CDR3 is given with its conserved first and last residue. The D gene is left open where the match is weak. Clone size is given for some rows only: seen once, a few or many times, or a class if the clone is expanded.

CDR3 protein: CASSLGQGITEAFF
CDR3 DNA: TGTGCCAGCAGCTTAGGACAGGGTATCACTGAAGCTTTCTTT
J gene: TRBJ1-1
D gene: TRBD1
clone size: many
V gene: TRBV11-2

CDR3 protein: CATSSDEKLFF
CDR3 DNA: TGTGCCACCAGCAGCGATGAAAAACTGTTTTTT
J gene: TRBJ1-4
D gene: .
clone size: .
V gene: TRBV15

CDR3 protein: CASSDMGHGGSEAFF
CDR3 DNA: TGTGCCAGCAGCGACATGGGACATGGAGGGTCCGAAGCTTTCTTT
J gene: TRBJ1-1
D gene: .
clone size: many
V gene: TRBV28

CDR3 protein: CASSSRGTGEKLFF
CDR3 DNA: TGTGCCAGCAGCTCTCGAGGCACGGGTGAAAAACTGTTTTTT
J gene: TRBJ1-4
D gene: .
clone size: few
V gene: TRBV7-9

CDR3 protein: CASSPPLGYGYTF
CDR3 DNA: TGTGCCAGCAGTCCCCCCCTTGGGTATGGCTACACCTTC
J gene: TRBJ1-2
D gene: .
clone size: .
V gene: TRBV28

CDR3 protein: CASSRDYTDTQYF
CDR3 DNA: TGTGCCAGCAGCAGGGACTACACAGATACGCAGTATTTT
J gene: TRBJ2-3
D gene: TRBD2
clone size: many
V gene: TRBV7-2

CDR3 protein: CASSLDPGAYEQYF
CDR3 DNA: TGTGCCAGCAGCTTAGACCCGGGCGCCTACGAGCAGTACTTC
J gene: TRBJ2-7
D gene: .
clone size: many
V gene: TRBV11-2

CDR3 protein: CASTSSGRANEQFF
CDR3 DNA: TGTGCCAGCACCTCGAGCGGGAGGGCCAATGAGCAGTTCTTC
J gene: TRBJ2-1
D gene: TRBD2
clone size: many
V gene: TRBV12-3/TRBV12-4

CDR3 protein: CASSMSTFTSASGSANEQFF
CDR3 DNA: TGTGCCAGCAGCATGTCCACTTTCACCTCCGCTAGCGGGTCGGCCAATGAGCAGTTCTTC
J gene: TRBJ2-1
D gene: TRBD2
clone size: many
V gene: TRBV28

CDR3 protein: CASTLGQGVGGELFF
CDR3 DNA: TGTGCCAGCACCCTCGGACAGGGGGTTGGCGGGGAGCTGTTTTTT
J gene: TRBJ2-2
D gene: TRBD1
clone size: .
V gene: TRBV7-9

CDR3 protein: CASSLADGRSYNEQFF
CDR3 DNA: TGCGCCAGCAGCTTGGCCGACGGACGCTCCTACAATGAGCAGTTCTTC
J gene: TRBJ2-1
D gene: .
clone size: many
V gene: TRBV5-1

CDR3 protein: CASSIGLAGGGNEQFF
CDR3 DNA: TGTGCCAGCAGCATCGGACTAGCGGGAGGTGGCAATGAGCAGTTCTTC
J gene: TRBJ2-1
D gene: TRBD2
clone size: many
V gene: TRBV2

CDR3 protein: CASSRGTTYEQYF
CDR3 DNA: TGCGCCAGCAGTCGTGGGACGACCTACGAGCAGTACTTC
J gene: TRBJ2-7
D gene: .
clone size: .
V gene: TRBV10-1

CDR3 protein: CASNPKAAPNYGYTF
CDR3 DNA: TGCGCCAGCAACCCCAAGGCAGCGCCCAACTATGGCTACACCTTC
J gene: TRBJ1-2
D gene: .
clone size: .
V gene: TRBV10-2